Included here is one T cell receptor beta chain sequence, with context. These data are taken from a study of T-cell memory formation after mild COVID-19. TCRdb used MiXCR to reprocess the 5' RACE reads, holding one entry per CDR3 protein. The sample yields roughly 190,000 distinct CDR3 sequences, over 9.5% seen once. The CDR3 is 12 residues long. Trimming stripped 6 bases from V and 5 bases from J, with 14 bases between. Per germline, CDR1 SQVTM and CDR2 ANQGSEA. Sequenced material: PBMCs or a T cell subset sorted from them (not recorded which). The V call is TRBV29-1, the J call TRBJ2-7; D is unresolved. This TCR was recovered from a man younger than 30 who had mild COVID-19 (a few samples of this study predate the infection). Cell type and time point are not known. Here the CDR3 DNA reads TGCAGCGTGGCCCCCGGGTCGAACGAGCAGTACTTC. It encodes CSVAPGSNEQYF.